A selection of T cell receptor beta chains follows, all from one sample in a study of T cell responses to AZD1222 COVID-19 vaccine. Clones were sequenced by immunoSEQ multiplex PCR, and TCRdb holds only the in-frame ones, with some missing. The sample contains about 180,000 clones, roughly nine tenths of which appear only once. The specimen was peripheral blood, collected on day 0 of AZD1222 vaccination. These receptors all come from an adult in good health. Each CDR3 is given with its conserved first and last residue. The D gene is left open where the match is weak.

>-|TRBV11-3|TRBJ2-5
CASSHGGTEGETQYF
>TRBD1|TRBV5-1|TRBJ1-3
CASSLALGQGGNTIYF
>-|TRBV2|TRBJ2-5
CASSGLLEGHQYF
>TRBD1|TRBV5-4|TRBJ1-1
CASSRQDRENTEAFF
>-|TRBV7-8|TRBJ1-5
CASSPGWESNQPQHF
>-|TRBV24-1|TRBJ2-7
CATSDLTAPYEQYF
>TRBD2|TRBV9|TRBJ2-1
CASSVGLAGDEQFF
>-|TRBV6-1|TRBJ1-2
CASSEAQQNYGYTF
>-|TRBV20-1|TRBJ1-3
CSASRGDTIYF
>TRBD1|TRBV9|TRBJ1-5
CASSVGQGAVAQHF
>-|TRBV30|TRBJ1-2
CAWSGGFDGYTF
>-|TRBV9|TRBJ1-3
CASSVSFGYSGNTIYF
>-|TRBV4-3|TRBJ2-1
CASSQDLGSPYEQFF
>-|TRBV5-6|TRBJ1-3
CASSFDDSGNTIYF
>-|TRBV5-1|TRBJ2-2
CASSFPLGELFF
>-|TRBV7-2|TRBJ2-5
CASSVSGDETQYF
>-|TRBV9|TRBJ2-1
CASSWGVEQFF
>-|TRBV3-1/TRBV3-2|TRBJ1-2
CASSQDFGDYGYTF
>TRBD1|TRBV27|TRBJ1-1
CASSLPGGDTEAFF
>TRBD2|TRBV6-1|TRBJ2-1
CASSERGGLRNEQFF
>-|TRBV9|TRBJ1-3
CASSVGGDTIYF
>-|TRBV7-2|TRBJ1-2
CASSLVGGDRGYTF
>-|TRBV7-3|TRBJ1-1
CASSPMGPYLNTEAFF
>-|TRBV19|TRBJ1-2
CASSPAWTNIYGYTF
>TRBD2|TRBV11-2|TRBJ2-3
CASSSLAGGTDTQYF
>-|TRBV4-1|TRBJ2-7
CASSHGTPDYEQYF
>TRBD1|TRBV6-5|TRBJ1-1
CASRMDRGKTNEAFF
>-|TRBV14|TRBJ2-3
CASSHHAVGPEVQYF
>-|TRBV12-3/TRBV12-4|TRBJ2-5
CASSLLGGETQYF
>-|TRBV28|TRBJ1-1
CASPPALGGTEAFF
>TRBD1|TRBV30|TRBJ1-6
CAWQDRLYNSPLHF
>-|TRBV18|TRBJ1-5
CASSPAEGDRQPQHF